This TCR beta chain was sequenced during a study of shared clonotypes between healthy human individuals. At the level of the study: Donors, aged 18 to 49, were a couple of women and a few men. Study findings and constraints: Enrolling few donors narrowed the genetic and exposure-history diversity that was represented.

Concerning this clone itself: Its antigen is not identified.

Every unsorted PBMC PCR replicate was loaded with about 300 ng DNA, some 31,000 T cell genomes. The protocol was immunoSEQ multiplex PCR, while the TCRdb copy is restricted to in-frame clones and leaves out a portion. The table lists roughly 490,000 clones, less than 80% of them singletons. After removal of 0 bases from V and 3 bases from J, the junction contained 7 bases not matched to a gene. CDR1 is LGHNA, CDR2 YSLEER, per germline. The length of the CDR3 is 17 residues. The chain has TRBV4-3 and TRBJ2-3, with 9 bases matching TRBD2. The origin of this receptor is a woman in her thirties or forties in good health. Some clones in this sample may be carry-over from other donors' samples. The source material was PBMCs. This chain's CDR3 is CASSQDWASGITDTQYF. For the CDR3, the DNA is TGCGCCAGCAGCCAAGATTGGGCTAGCGGGATAACAGATACGCAGTATTTT.